This is a list of T cell receptor beta chains from one sample in a study of radiation and T cells in renal cell carcinoma. TCRdb's table, derived via immunoSEQ multiplex PCR, lists solely in-frame clones and lacks some. The sample has approximately 140,000 clones, around 89% seen once; the top ten hold 3.5% to 5%. The sample consisted of blood, taken from a patient whose treatment included radiotherapy and nephrectomy. Source of these receptors: a woman in her 70s with renal cell carcinoma. The CDR3 runs from the conserved cysteine through the conserved F or W.

v_call: TRBV11-2; cdr3_aa: CASSLGLLNEQFF
v_call: TRBV9; cdr3_aa: CASSGGQSSSYNEQFF
v_call: TRBV6-1; cdr3_aa: CASSSLAGGETQYF
v_call: TRBV6-5; cdr3_aa: CASSYAGARNTDTQYF
v_call: TRBV30; cdr3_aa: CAYTHPGGTSGNTIYF
v_call: TRBV19; cdr3_aa: CASSTGARIVGYTF
v_call: TRBV5-4; cdr3_aa: CASSPGQTYEQYF
v_call: TRBV2; cdr3_aa: CASSETTANYGYTF
v_call: TRBV4-1; cdr3_aa: CASSKGRIYEQYF
v_call: TRBV11-3; cdr3_aa: CASSEPVLANTGELFF
v_call: TRBV11-2; cdr3_aa: CASSSHGSGTEAFF
v_call: TRBV27; cdr3_aa: CASSFPLATQETQYF
v_call: TRBV19; cdr3_aa: CASNSEPGQGGFSGANVLTF
v_call: TRBV5-1; cdr3_aa: CASSFQGRPGEKLFF
v_call: TRBV5-6; cdr3_aa: CASSLVVRGRGEETQYF
v_call: TRBV6-1; cdr3_aa: CASSEVGRTDTQYF
v_call: TRBV14; cdr3_aa: CASSHRLAGANTGELFF
v_call: TRBV6-4; cdr3_aa: CASSIGTNEKLFF
v_call: TRBV7-2; cdr3_aa: CASSVQGERQPQHF
v_call: TRBV7-9; cdr3_aa: CASSLSGGANGYTF
v_call: TRBV15; cdr3_aa: CATSTRQTVSYNEQFF
v_call: TRBV6-5; cdr3_aa: CASSSTGTGSGELFF
v_call: TRBV28; cdr3_aa: CASSLILAGGTDTQYF
v_call: TRBV5-1; cdr3_aa: CASSLIGGSYNEQFF
v_call: TRBV6-1; cdr3_aa: CASSGTLGEQYF
v_call: TRBV29-1; cdr3_aa: CSGTTDPNYGYTF
v_call: TRBV27; cdr3_aa: CASSLFGTGGLRANVLTF
v_call: TRBV19; cdr3_aa: CASRDKGETQYF
v_call: TRBV5-6; cdr3_aa: CASSYYSGGAAYEQYF
v_call: TRBV7-2; cdr3_aa: CASSLEGGRDYGYTF
v_call: TRBV30; cdr3_aa: CAWSAQGPHTGSPLHF
v_call: TRBV6-1; cdr3_aa: CGSKGRRGGQETQYF